These 10 T cell receptor beta chains originate from one sample sequenced in a study of shared clonotypes between healthy human individuals (dated by TCRdb to about 2020). Library generation was performed with the immunoSEQ multiplex PCR assay. TCRdb's version of the immuneACCESS table is confined to in-frame rearrangements and falls short of the full clone set. An unresolved V gene accounts for under half of the shortfall where checked; the remainder is of unknown origin. The sample table lists 2,100,000 or so clones, nearly 97% of them with a count of one. Roughly 0.13% of the sample is taken by the ten largest. Specimen: naive CD4+ T cells sorted from blood. The cell subset or site label of this sample denotes: CD45RA+ positively selected. The receptors shown here come from a man between 18 and 29 years old in good health.

The chain links TRBV7-2 to TRBJ2-3, with TRBD1 matching over 10 bases. Germline CDR1 SGHTA, CDR2 FQGNSA. Trimming removed 4 bases from V and 4 bases from J; junction bases left unmatched: 2. The CDR3 spans 14 residues. The DNA of the CDR3 is TGTGCCAGCAGCTGGGACAGGGGAGCAGATACGCAGTATTTT. Its protein product is CASSWDRGADTQYF.

For this clone: The sample contains more than one DNA sequence encoding this CDR3. The V call is TRBV4-3, the J call TRBJ1-2; TRBD1 might be the D (5 bases). V dropped 0 bases and J dropped 3 bases, with 8 bases sitting between them. The CDR3 spans 14 residues. Germline CDR1 is LGHNA and CDR2 is YSLEER. This CDR3 reads CASSQDTGDYGYTF. DNA for the CDR3: TGCGCCAGCAGCCAAGATACAGGCGACTATGGCTACACCTTC.

V is TRBV6-5 and J is TRBJ1-1, with no clear D. Trimming removed 7 bases from V and 11 bases from J, with 20 bases in between. This CDR3 contains 13 residues. Germline assignment: CDR1 MNHEY and CDR2 SVGAGI. The DNA for the CDR3 is TGTGCCAGCATGGGTCCCCAAGGCTTAAAGGCTTTCTTT. It is translated as CASMGPQGLKAFF.

The gene calls are TRBV6-6 and TRBJ2-3, with TRBD2 matching 8 bases. Per the germline V gene, CDR1 is MNHNY and CDR2 is SVGAGI (reference sequence). With V trimmed by 7 bases and J by 0 bases, 9 bases remained unmatched. This CDR3 spans 16 amino acids. The CDR3 DNA reads as TGTGCCAGCAACCCCGGGGGGGGAAGGAGCACAGATACGCAGTATTTT. Translated: CASNPGGGRSTDTQYF.

The chain recombines TRBV30 with TRBJ2-1; TRBD1 matches at 7 bases. The ends lost 8 bases at V and 7 bases at J; junction bases unmatched: 5. Germline V gene lookup returns CDR1 GTSNPN and CDR2 SVGIG (reference sequence). CDR3 length equals 11 residues. The CDR3 loop reads CAGATGNEQFF. In DNA, the CDR3 is TGTGCCGGTGCGACAGGGAATGAGCAGTTCTTC.

This clone was picked up one time. Within the sample, other DNA sequences also encode this same CDR3. This sequence joins TRBV5-1 and TRBJ2-1; 9 nucleotides line up with TRBD2. This CDR3 is built from 14 residues. Germline lookup yields CDR1 SGHRS and CDR2 YFSETQ. Losses at the gene ends were 5 bases for V and 4 bases for J; bases not matched to a gene: 4. CDR3: CASSLAGPYNEQFF. The CDR3 DNA reads as TGCGCCAGCAGTCTAGCGGGGCCTTACAATGAGCAGTTCTTC.

Remarks on this clone: Other DNA sequences within the sample encode an identical CDR3. The chain employs TRBV7-2 and TRBJ2-1; D is ambiguous. Germline loops: CDR1 SGHTA, CDR2 FQGNSA. V gave up 2 bases and J gave up 7 bases, with 3 bases separating them. CDR3 length equals 11 residues. CDR3 region: CASSLLNEQFF. DNA for the CDR3: TGTGCCAGCAGCTTATTGAATGAGCAGTTCTTC.

The gene calls are TRBV10-3 and TRBJ2-3; 7 nucleotides match TRBD1. CDR1 ENHRY and CDR2 SYGVKD come from the germline V gene. The CDR3 length is 16 residues. The J segment lost 3 bases and the V segment lost 3 bases, leaving 9 bases of the junction unmatched. The CDR3 nucleotides read TGTGCCATCAGTGACCCGACAGGGAAGATGACAGATACGCAGTATTTT. Its protein product is CAISDPTGKMTDTQYF.

The chain has TRBV13 and TRBJ1-2; 7 bases are a match to TRBD1. Per germline, CDR1 PRHDT and CDR2 FYEKMQ (reference sequence). This CDR3 region has 13 residues. V was clipped by 4 bases and J by 4 bases; unmatched bases: 3. The CDR3: CASSSSGGYGYTF. Written as DNA, the CDR3 is TGTGCCAGCAGCTCATCAGGGGGCTATGGCTACACCTTC.

The chain links TRBV27 to TRBJ2-7; 7 bases align to TRBD2. The trim removed 5 bases at V and 6 bases at J, leaving 7 bases unmatched. Germline V gene data show CDR1 as MNHEY and CDR2 as SMNVEV (reference sequence). The CDR3 sequence is 13 residues long. The CDR3 sequence is CASSQTGTTEQYF. The CDR3 DNA is TGTGCCAGCAGTCAAACCGGGACTACCGAGCAGTACTTC.